The sequence of this TCR beta chain was determined in a study of T cell changes during pregnancy in multiple sclerosis. Libraries were prepared by immunoSEQ multiplex PCR; TCRdb keeps only in-frame clonotypes and omits some of them. The sample has about 68,000 clones, under 95% seen once. The CDR3 length is 16 residues. Losses at the gene ends were 5 bases for V and 6 bases for J; bases not matched to a gene: 16. The germline CDR1 and CDR2 sequences are GTSNPN and SVGIG (reference sequence). The specimen was peripheral blood, collected in the second trimester of pregnancy. The source of this sequence is a female donor with multiple sclerosis, enrolled in a pregnancy study. J is TRBJ2-1 and V is TRBV30, with 7 bases identical to TRBD2. CDR3: CAWEALREGWGNEQFF. The CDR3 DNA reads as TGTGCCTGGGAGGCTCTCAGGGAGGGATGGGGCAATGAGCAGTTCTTC.